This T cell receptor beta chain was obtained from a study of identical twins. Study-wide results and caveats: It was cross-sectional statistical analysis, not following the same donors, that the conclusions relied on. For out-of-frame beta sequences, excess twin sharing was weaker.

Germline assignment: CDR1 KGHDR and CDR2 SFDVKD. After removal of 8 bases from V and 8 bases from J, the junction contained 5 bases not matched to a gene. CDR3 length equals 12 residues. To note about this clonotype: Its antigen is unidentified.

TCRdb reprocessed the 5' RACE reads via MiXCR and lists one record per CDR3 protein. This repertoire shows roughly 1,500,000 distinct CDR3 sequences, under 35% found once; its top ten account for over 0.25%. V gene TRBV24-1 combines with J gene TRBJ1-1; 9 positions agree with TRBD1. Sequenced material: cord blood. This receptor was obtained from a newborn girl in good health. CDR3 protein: CATIEDRGEAFF. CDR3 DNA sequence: TGTGCCACCATCGAGGACAGGGGCGAAGCTTTCTTT.